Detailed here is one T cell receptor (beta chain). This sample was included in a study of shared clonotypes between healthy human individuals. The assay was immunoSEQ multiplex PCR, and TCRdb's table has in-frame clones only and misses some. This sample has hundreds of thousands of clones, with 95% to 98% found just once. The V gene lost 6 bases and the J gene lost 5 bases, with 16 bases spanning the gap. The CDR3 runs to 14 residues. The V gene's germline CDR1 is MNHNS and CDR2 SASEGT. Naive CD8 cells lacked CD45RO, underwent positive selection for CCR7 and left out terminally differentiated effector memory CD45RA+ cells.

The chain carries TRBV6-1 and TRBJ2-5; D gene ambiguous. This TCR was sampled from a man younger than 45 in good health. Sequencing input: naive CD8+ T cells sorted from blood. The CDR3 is CASRENENWETQYF. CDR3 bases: TGTGCCAGCAGAGAAAATGAAAACTGGGAGACCCAGTACTTC.